The 18 T cell receptor beta chains presented below share a single source sample, sequenced in a study of early T cells in non-severe SARS-CoV-2 infection. In TCRdb, the 5' RACE reads were re-called with MiXCR into one record per CDR3 protein. The sample shows 50,000 to 70,000 distinct CDR3 sequences, more than 8.5% of them seen only once. Material for sequencing was whole blood. Receptor source: an adult who was a healthcare worker with PCR-confirmed SARS-CoV-2 infection or an uninfected control (not recorded which).

In this sample, this clonotype turned up many times. V is TRBV15 and J is TRBJ2-1; 8 nucleotides line up with TRBD2. V shed 2 bases, J shed 9 bases, and the junction held 9 bases outside the gene matches. The V gene's germline CDR1 is LNHNV and CDR2 YYDKDF (reference sequence). This CDR3 spans 15 amino acids. CDR3 sequence (DNA): TGTGCCACCAGCAGACCGGGAGGGCCTTCTCTTGAGCAGTTCTTC. Amino acid sequence: CATSRPGGPSLEQFF.

This clonotype was seen ten or more times. V gene TRBV27 combines with J gene TRBJ1-1; D is unclear. Germline loops: CDR1 MNHEY, CDR2 SMNVEV (reference sequence). This CDR3 is 14 amino acids long. Deletions cut 0 bases from V and 4 bases from J, with 9 bases between. CDR3 sequence: CASSLSRVSTEAFF. The CDR3 DNA sequence: TGTGCCAGCAGTTTATCACGGGTTAGCACTGAAGCTTTCTTT.

At least ten counts were recorded for this clonotype. The gene calls are TRBV20-1 and TRBJ2-3; a possible D gene is TRBD2 (5 bases). This CDR3 contains 12 residues. Deletions cut 3 bases from V and 9 bases from J, with 13 bases between. Looked up from germline, CDR1 is DFQATT and CDR2 is SNEGSKA (reference sequence). CDR3 nucleotides: TGCAGTGCTAGCCCCCCGGGGTGGACGCAGTATTTT. This codes for CSASPPGWTQYF.

This clonotype was recorded many times. V and J are TRBV29-1 and TRBJ2-7, with 7 bases identical to TRBD1. This CDR3 spans 12 amino acids. Germline assignment: CDR1 SQVTM and CDR2 ANQGSEA. The V gene end was trimmed by 6 bases and the J gene end by 3 bases; junction bases not matched to a gene: 5. CDR3 amino acids: CSVQGPSYEQYF. The DNA of the CDR3 is TGCAGCGTACAGGGGCCTAGCTACGAGCAGTACTTC.

This clonotype was recorded at least ten times. The rearrangement joins TRBV10-3 to TRBJ1-1, with a possible D match to TRBD1 (5 bases). Trimming shortened V by 0 bases and J by 4 bases, and 15 bases separated the two germline ends. CDR1 and CDR2 from the germline V gene are ENHRY and SYGVKD. This CDR3 contains 16 residues. For the CDR3, the DNA is TGTGCCATCAGTGAGTCTAAAGCAGGGAGCAGCACTGAAGCTTTCTTT. Its protein product is CAISESKAGSSTEAFF.

The sample holds many counts of this clonotype. The chain recombines TRBV3-1 with TRBJ1-4; tentative D call: TRBD1 (6 bases). The CDR3 runs 15 residues. CDR1 and CDR2 from the germline V gene are LGHDT and YNNKEL (reference sequence). Trimming took 5 bases from V and 7 from J, leaving 17 bases between them. DNA for the CDR3: TGTGCCAGCAGCGCTCGGACAGACTGGCCTGAAAAACTGTTTTTT. Its protein is CASSARTDWPEKLFF.

This chain connects TRBV6-4 to TRBJ2-3; 9 nucleotides line up with TRBD1. The V gene's germline CDR1 is MRHNA and CDR2 SNTAGT. The V gene end was trimmed by 9 bases and the J gene end by 3 bases; junction bases not matched to a gene: 7. The CDR3 runs to 14 residues. The CDR3 sequence is CASKQGAGTDTQYF. CDR3 bases: TGTGCCAGTAAACAGGGGGCTGGAACAGATACGCAGTATTTT.

This clonotype was recorded at least ten times. The rearrangement uses TRBV5-1 and TRBJ2-2; D perhaps matches TRBD1 (6 bases). With 5 bases removed from V and 5 bases from J, the gap between germline ends came to 10 bases. The germline V gene encodes CDR1 SGHRS and CDR2 YFSETQ. The CDR3 totals 13 residues. CDR3 nucleotides: TGCGCCAGCAGGGGGACACTTACCGGGGAGCTGTTTTTT. Protein product: CASRGTLTGELFF.

This clonotype was recorded many times. The chain links TRBV7-3 to TRBJ2-2; TRBD2 matches at 8 bases. Germline V CDR1 and CDR2: SGHTA, FQGTGA. The CDR3 totals 18 residues. Losses at the gene ends were 4 bases for V and 7 bases for J; bases not matched to a gene: 17. CDR3 in amino acids: CASSSSGTSGLGGGELFF. The CDR3 region has the DNA TGTGCCAGCAGCTCCTCCGGGACTAGTGGACTAGGTGGCGGGGAGCTGTTTTTT.

The chain recombines TRBV25-1 with TRBJ2-2; 7 bases are a match to TRBD1. This CDR3 has 15 amino acids. The V gene end was trimmed by 4 bases and the J gene end by 2 bases; junction bases not matched to a gene: 4. Germline CDR1 MGHDK, CDR2 SYGVNS. The CDR3 nucleotides read TGTGCCAGCAGTGGAGACAGGGTCAACACCGGGGAGCTGTTTTTT. Residues: CASSGDRVNTGELFF.

This clonotype was seen repeatedly, ten times or more. The chain recombines TRBV18 with TRBJ2-3; 11 bases align to TRBD2. Looked up from germline, CDR1 is KGHSH and CDR2 is LQKENI. V was pared by 3 bases and J by 11 bases, with 13 bases of the junction left unmatched. The CDR3 extends over 16 amino acids. This CDR3 is CASSPIQGLAVHMQYF. The DNA of the CDR3 is TGTGCCAGCTCACCTATTCAGGGACTAGCGGTACATATGCAGTATTTT.

The sample holds many counts of this clonotype. The chain couples TRBV21-1 to TRBJ2-4. TRBV21-1 is described as a pseudogene. This CDR3 is 13 amino acids long. CDR3: CASRDGKGNIQYF. The CDR3 region has the DNA TGTGCCAGCAGGGACGGCAAAGGGAACATTCAGTACTTC.

The chain links TRBV4-3 to TRBJ2-7, with D perhaps TRBD2 (5 bases). V lost 10 bases and J lost 9, with 13 bases in between. CDR1 and CDR2 (germline): LGHNA, YSLEER. CDR3 size: 10 residues. This CDR3 is CATPSGGQYF. As DNA, the CDR3 is TGCGCCACCCCGAGCGGTGGGCAGTACTTC.

V and J are TRBV5-6 and TRBJ1-6; D perhaps matches TRBD1 (5 bases). The CDR3 runs to 13 residues. From germline, CDR1 is SGHDT and CDR2 YYEEEE. The V gene lost 4 bases and the J gene lost 7 bases, with 9 bases spanning the gap. The CDR3 reads CASSVTGNSPLHF. The DNA of the CDR3 is TGTGCCAGCAGCGTAACAGGAAATTCACCCCTCCACTTT.

The chain employs TRBV7-6 and TRBJ2-1; a weak D match, TRBD2 (6 bases). Trimming removed 5 bases from V and 4 bases from J, with 12 bases in between. The V gene's germline CDR1 is SGHVS and CDR2 FNYEAQ. This CDR3 region has 14 residues. This chain's CDR3 is CASSPGGAYNEQFF. CDR3 coding DNA: TGTGCCAGCAGCCCCGGCGGGGCTTACAATGAGCAGTTCTTC. The full variable domain, with the rest looked up from reference TRBV7-6 and TRBJ2-1, is GAGVSQSPRYKVTKRGQDVALRCDPISGHVSLYWYRQALGQGPEFLTYFNYEAQQDKSGLPNDRFSAERPEGSISTLTIQRTEQRDSAMYRCASSPGGAYNEQFFGPGTRLTVL.

Many counts were recorded for this clonotype. The genes are TRBV10-3 and TRBJ2-3; a weak D match, TRBD2 (5 bases). This CDR3 comprises 15 residues. Trimming stripped 1 base from V and 0 bases from J, with 8 bases between. The germline V gene has CDR1 ENHRY and CDR2 SYGVKD. The CDR3 region is CAISEFGGSTDTQYF. DNA for the CDR3: TGTGCCATCAGTGAGTTCGGCGGGAGCACAGATACGCAGTATTTT.

This clonotype was detected many times. This rearrangement joins TRBV24-1 to TRBJ2-2, with D maybe TRBD2 (6 bases). This CDR3 spans 16 amino acids. Trimming took off 1 base at V and 5 bases at J, with 13 bases between the two ends. Germline V lookup: CDR1 KGHDR, CDR2 SFDVKD. CDR3 DNA: TGTGCCACCAGTGATTTAGGTAGCGGCGGTACCGGGGAGCTGTTTTTT. Translating it yields CATSDLGSGGTGELFF.

The table lists this clonotype with many counts. The rearrangement uses TRBV20-1 and TRBJ2-3; TRBD2 agrees at 11 bases. This CDR3 comprises 19 residues. In germline, CDR1 is DFQATT, CDR2 SNEGSKA (reference sequence). The J segment lost 1 base and the V segment lost 3 bases, leaving 15 bases of the junction unmatched. DNA of the CDR3: TGCAGTGCTAGTTGGGAGACTAGCGGGAACCGGTGGGGCACAGATACGCAGTATTTT. Translating it yields CSASWETSGNRWGTDTQYF.